The rows below give T cell receptor beta chains drawn from one sample of a study of T-cell memory formation after mild COVID-19. TCRdb reprocessed the 5' RACE reads via MiXCR and lists one record per CDR3 protein. This sample has under 250,000 distinct CDR3 sequences, with about 16% found just once. Source material: PBMCs or a T cell subset sorted from them (not recorded which). Every receptor here comes from an adult woman who had mild COVID-19 (a few samples of this study predate the infection). Cell type and time point are not known. Both conserved end residues are part of each CDR3. The order of the fields is V gene, J gene, D gene, clone size, CDR3 protein, CDR3 DNA. The D gene is left open where the match is weak. Only part of the rows carry a size: once, few, many, or a class if the clone is expanded.

TRBV19	TRBJ1-5	-	few	CASRGQDSPSNQPQHF	TGTGCCAGTAGAGGTCAGGACTCCCCTAGCAATCAGCCCCAGCATTTT
TRBV20-1	TRBJ2-7	TRBD1	-	CSATRQGASYEQYF	TGCAGTGCTACAAGGCAGGGGGCTTCCTACGAGCAGTACTTC
TRBV7-8	TRBJ2-1	TRBD1	many	CASSLGQAGGEQFF	TGTGCCAGCAGCTTAGGCCAGGCAGGGGGTGAGCAGTTCTTC
TRBV20-1	TRBJ1-5	-	few	CSALGSDNQPQHF	TGCAGTGCTCTCGGCTCTGACAATCAGCCCCAGCATTTT
TRBV3-1	TRBJ2-4	TRBD1	-	CASSQARDRVLGLAKNIQYF	TGTGCCAGCAGCCAAGCCCGGGACAGGGTTCTGGGTTTAGCCAAAAACATTCAGTACTTC
TRBV5-4	TRBJ1-2	-	few	CASSLAGVYGYTF	TGTGCCAGCAGCTTGGCAGGGGTCTATGGCTACACCTTC
TRBV7-9	TRBJ1-3	TRBD1	-	CATRFTGTDLFTGNTIYF	TGTGCCACGCGATTTACCGGGACAGACTTATTTACTGGAAACACCATATATTTT
TRBV29-1	TRBJ2-7	-	-	CSVRDTLYEQYF	TGCAGCGTCCGGGACACACTCTACGAGCAGTACTTC
TRBV24-1	TRBJ2-1	TRBD2	few	CATSDPAGGWEQFF	TGTGCCACCAGTGATCCAGCGGGAGGGTGGGAGCAGTTCTTC
TRBV6-2/TRBV6-3	TRBJ2-7	TRBD2	few	CASTKGLRAGEQYF	TGTGCCAGCACCAAGGGACTACGAGCTGGCGAGCAGTACTTC
TRBV7-9	TRBJ2-7	-	few	CASSTGLVSYEQYF	TGTGCCAGCAGCACCGGACTGGTCTCCTACGAGCAGTACTTC
TRBV7-8	TRBJ2-1	TRBD2	few	CASSFLAGGFSSYNEQFF	TGTGCCAGCAGCTTTCTAGCGGGGGGGTTCAGCTCCTACAATGAGCAGTTCTTC
TRBV7-3	TRBJ2-7	-	-	CASSLVGARSYEQYF	TGTGCCAGCAGCTTAGTGGGGGCCAGGTCCTACGAGCAGTACTTC
TRBV6-5	TRBJ1-3	-	-	CASSYQSLSVSGNTIYF	TGTGCCAGCAGTTACCAATCCCTATCCGTCTCTGGAAACACCATATATTTT
TRBV5-4	TRBJ2-5	-	many	CASSLGGGQETQYF	TGTGCCAGCAGCTTAGGGGGAGGGCAAGAGACCCAGTACTTC
TRBV12-3/TRBV12-4	TRBJ2-3	-	many	CASTQDNTDTQYF	TGTGCCAGCACCCAAGACAACACAGATACGCAGTATTTT
TRBV20-1	TRBJ2-5	-	-	CSANTGTQETQYF	TGCAGTGCCAATACCGGGACTCAAGAGACCCAGTACTTC
TRBV2	TRBJ2-7	-	few	CASRKMDTLIAYEQYF	TGTGCCAGCAGGAAGATGGACACCCTCATAGCCTACGAGCAGTACTTC
TRBV7-6	TRBJ2-3	-	-	CASRSTRGPSTDTQYF	TGTGCCAGCAGGAGTACCAGGGGCCCTAGCACAGATACGCAGTATTTT
TRBV4-2	TRBJ2-1	-	few	CASSQDSGYNEQFF	TGTGCCAGCAGCCAGGATAGCGGCTATAATGAGCAGTTCTTC
TRBV4-2	TRBJ1-1	-	few	CASSQPLDRLNTEAFF	TGTGCCAGCAGCCAACCTCTCGACAGACTGAACACTGAAGCTTTCTTT
TRBV5-5	TRBJ1-2	-	-	CASSSRTGGGSPYGYTF	TGTGCCAGCAGCTCCCGGACCGGGGGCGGATCCCCCTATGGCTACACCTTC
TRBV7-2	TRBJ1-3	-	-	CASSLSGAPGNTIYF	TGTGCCAGCAGCTTATCAGGGGCGCCGGGAAACACCATATATTTT
TRBV7-3	TRBJ1-1	-	-	CASSYTQNTEAFF	TGTGCCAGCAGCTATACGCAGAACACTGAAGCTTTCTTT
TRBV5-1	TRBJ2-1	-	few	CASSSVLYNEQFF	TGCGCCAGCAGCTCAGTCCTATACAATGAGCAGTTCTTC
TRBV3-1	TRBJ2-7	TRBD1	-	CASSHYRDSPMEQYF	TGTGCCAGCAGCCACTACCGGGACAGTCCTATGGAGCAGTACTTC
TRBV19	TRBJ1-6	-	-	CASSTRPLHF	TGTGCCAGTAGTACCCGGCCCCTCCACTTT
TRBV24-1	TRBJ2-3	-	few	CATSEGSGTASDTQYF	TGTGCCACCAGTGAAGGTTCCGGGACTGCAAGTGATACGCAGTATTTT
TRBV24-1	TRBJ2-6	-	few	CATSEAGSGANVLTF	TGTGCCACCAGTGAGGCAGGGTCTGGGGCCAACGTCCTGACTTTC
TRBV6-6	TRBJ2-7	-	-	CASSLRPGSSYEQYF	TGTGCCAGCAGCCTCAGACCCGGGAGCTCCTACGAGCAGTACTTC
TRBV3-1	TRBJ2-2	-	many	CASSQPLSGLSHGELFF	TGTGCCAGCAGCCAACCCCTCTCGGGACTCTCTCACGGGGAGCTGTTTTTT
TRBV20-1	TRBJ2-5	-	-	CSAKQDLETQYF	TGCAGTGCTAAACAGGATCTGGAGACCCAGTACTTC
TRBV25-1	TRBJ1-6	TRBD1	-	CASSESGTGVSPLHF	TGTGCCAGCAGTGAATCCGGGACAGGGGTTTCACCCCTCCACTTT
TRBV3-1	TRBJ1-5	-	-	CASSQESAGGANQPQHF	TGTGCCAGCAGCCAAGAATCCGCGGGGGGCGCAAATCAGCCCCAGCATTTT
TRBV20-1	TRBJ2-1	TRBD2	few	CSARRTSGRNHEQFF	TGCAGTGCTAGACGGACTAGCGGGAGAAACCATGAGCAGTTCTTC
TRBV6-6	TRBJ2-5	-	few	CASSSRMDSQGQTQYF	TGTGCCAGCAGTAGTCGGATGGATAGCCAAGGTCAGACCCAGTACTTC
TRBV25-1	TRBJ1-5	-	few	CASSGDGQPQHF	TGTGCCAGCAGTGGAGACGGTCAGCCCCAGCATTTT
TRBV4-3	TRBJ2-7	TRBD2	-	CASSQVLAVTYEQYF	TGCGCCAGCAGCCAAGTACTAGCGGTAACCTACGAGCAGTACTTC
TRBV29-1	TRBJ2-6	-	few	CSVVREPGANVLTF	TGCAGCGTTGTACGGGAGCCCGGGGCCAACGTCCTGACTTTC
TRBV7-6	TRBJ2-1	TRBD2	-	CASSLAASGRNNEQFF	TGTGCCAGCAGCTTAGCAGCTAGCGGGAGGAACAATGAGCAGTTCTTC
TRBV29-1	TRBJ2-3	-	many	CSVEGQSADTQYF	TGCAGCGTTGAAGGGCAGTCTGCAGATACGCAGTATTTT
TRBV12-3/TRBV12-4	TRBJ2-1	-	-	CASTPLGTLNEQFF	TGTGCCAGCACCCCCCTCGGGACACTCAATGAGCAGTTCTTC
TRBV2	TRBJ2-7	TRBD1	many	CASTTGFRDEQYF	TGTGCCAGCACGACAGGGTTCAGGGACGAGCAGTACTTC
TRBV12-3/TRBV12-4	TRBJ1-5	-	-	CASSFDRLGNQPQHF	TGTGCCAGCAGTTTCGACAGATTAGGTAATCAGCCCCAGCATTTT
TRBV6-5	TRBJ1-2	TRBD1	few	CASSYQGANGYTF	TGTGCCAGCAGTTACCAGGGGGCTAATGGCTACACCTTC
TRBV5-1	TRBJ2-3	-	medium-sized	CASSLSGRPSTDTQYF	TGCGCCAGCAGCTTGTCGGGCCGTCCCAGCACAGATACGCAGTATTTT
TRBV11-2	TRBJ2-3	-	few	CASSLYRSRADTQYF	TGTGCCAGCAGCTTATATCGGTCCAGGGCAGATACGCAGTATTTT
TRBV5-1	TRBJ1-2	-	-	CASSTEVTSYGYTF	TGCGCCAGTTCTACGGAAGTCACATCCTATGGCTACACCTTC
TRBV29-1	TRBJ1-2	-	few	CSVEMLANGYTF	TGCAGCGTTGAAATGTTGGCGAATGGCTACACCTTC
TRBV12-3/TRBV12-4	TRBJ2-1	-	-	CASRPNGRLYNEQFF	TGTGCCAGCCGTCCTAACGGAAGACTATACAATGAGCAGTTCTTC
TRBV5-5	TRBJ2-5	-	many	CASSLGAETQYF	TGTGCCAGCAGCTTGGGGGCAGAGACCCAGTACTTC
TRBV20-1	TRBJ2-7	-	many	CSASPETYEQYF	TGCAGTGCTAGCCCCGAAACCTACGAGCAGTACTTC
TRBV5-1	TRBJ2-7	-	many	CASSLRQTYEQYF	TGCGCCAGCAGCTTGAGGCAGACCTACGAGCAGTACTTC
TRBV20-1	TRBJ1-5	TRBD1	few	CSAPHPQGARNQPQHF	TGCAGTGCTCCACACCCACAGGGGGCTCGCAATCAGCCCCAGCATTTT
TRBV24-1	TRBJ2-3	TRBD1	few	CATSAYTGGALDTQYF	TGTGCCACCAGTGCCTATACAGGGGGCGCGTTAGATACGCAGTATTTT
TRBV12-3/TRBV12-4	TRBJ1-5	-	few	CASRYTMNQPQHF	TGTGCCAGCAGATATACAATGAATCAGCCCCAGCATTTT
TRBV5-5	TRBJ2-7	-	few	CASIWGQNYEQYF	TGTGCCAGCATTTGGGGACAAAACTACGAGCAGTACTTC
TRBV7-8	TRBJ1-1	TRBD1	-	CASSSRAGGSNTEAFF	TGTGCCAGCAGCTCTAGGGCAGGGGGGAGCAACACTGAAGCTTTCTTT
TRBV20-1	TRBJ2-7	-	-	CSANMAGSPYEQYF	TGCAGTGCGAACATGGCGGGTTCCCCCTACGAGCAGTACTTC
TRBV12-3/TRBV12-4	TRBJ2-1	TRBD2	-	CASKGVAGVNEQFF	TGTGCCAGCAAGGGAGTAGCGGGAGTCAATGAGCAGTTCTTC